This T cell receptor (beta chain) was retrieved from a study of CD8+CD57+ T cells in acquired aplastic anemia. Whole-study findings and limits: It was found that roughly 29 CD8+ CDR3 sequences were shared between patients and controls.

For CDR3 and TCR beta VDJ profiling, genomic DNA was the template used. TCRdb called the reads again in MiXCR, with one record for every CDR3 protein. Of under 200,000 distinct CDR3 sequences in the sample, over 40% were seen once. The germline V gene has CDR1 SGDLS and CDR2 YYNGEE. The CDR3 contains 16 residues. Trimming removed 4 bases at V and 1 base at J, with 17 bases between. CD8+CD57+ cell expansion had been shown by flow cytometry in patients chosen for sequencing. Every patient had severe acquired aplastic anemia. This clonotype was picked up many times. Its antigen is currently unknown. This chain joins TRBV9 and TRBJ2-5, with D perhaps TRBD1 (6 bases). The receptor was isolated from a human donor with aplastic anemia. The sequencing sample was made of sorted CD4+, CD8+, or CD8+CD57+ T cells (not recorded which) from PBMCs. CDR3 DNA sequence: TGTGCCAGCAGCCCTGGGGACATTGGAACCCAAGAGACCCAGTACTTC. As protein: CASSPGDIGTQETQYF. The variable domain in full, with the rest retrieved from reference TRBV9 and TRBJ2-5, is DSGVTQTPKHLITATGQRVTLRCSPRSGDLSVYWYQQSLDQGLQFLIQYYNGEERAKGNILERFSAQQFPDLHSELNLSSLELGDSALYFCASSPGDIGTQETQYFGPGTRLLVL.